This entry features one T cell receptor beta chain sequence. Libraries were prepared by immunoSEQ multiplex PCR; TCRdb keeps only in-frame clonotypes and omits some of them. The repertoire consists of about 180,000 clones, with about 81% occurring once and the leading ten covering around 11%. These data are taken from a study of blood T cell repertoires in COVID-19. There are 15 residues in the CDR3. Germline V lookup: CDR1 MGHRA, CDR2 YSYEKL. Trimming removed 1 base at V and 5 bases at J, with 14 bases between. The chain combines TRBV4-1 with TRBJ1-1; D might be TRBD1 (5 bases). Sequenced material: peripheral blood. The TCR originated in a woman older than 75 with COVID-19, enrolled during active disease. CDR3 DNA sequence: TGCGCCAGCAGCCAAGGGGCAGGGATGTGGACTGAAGCTTTCTTT. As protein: CASSQGAGMWTEAFF.